This T cell receptor (beta chain) was profiled in a study of blood T cell repertoires in COVID-19. Study overall: Specimens from acute and convalescent COVID-19 originated in the United States, Italy and Spain. In each case, the material was cDNA or gDNA derived from T cells, B-cell-depleted T cells, or PBMCs.

Germline V lookup: CDR1 SGHRS, CDR2 YFSETQ. V lost 2 bases and J lost 4, with 14 bases in between. The CDR3 is 15 residues long. Study processing details: The authors estimated nucleated cell counts from reference gene primer amplification. Repertoires were generated with immunoSEQ multiplex PCR, while TCRdb's copy carries only in-frame clones and drops some. D and trimming were read from the DNA, whereas the V and J calls and clone size are those reported in that table. The table records about 140,000 clones, 80% to 90% of them present only once. Sequencing was carried out using peripheral blood. The receptor was derived from a woman aged 45 to 65 with acute or convalescent COVID-19. This chain connects TRBV5-1 to TRBJ2-3; D is perhaps TRBD1 (6 bases). CDR3 DNA: TGCGCCAGCAGCTTACCTACAGGGTTCCCAGATACGCAGTATTTT. It specifies CASSLPTGFPDTQYF.